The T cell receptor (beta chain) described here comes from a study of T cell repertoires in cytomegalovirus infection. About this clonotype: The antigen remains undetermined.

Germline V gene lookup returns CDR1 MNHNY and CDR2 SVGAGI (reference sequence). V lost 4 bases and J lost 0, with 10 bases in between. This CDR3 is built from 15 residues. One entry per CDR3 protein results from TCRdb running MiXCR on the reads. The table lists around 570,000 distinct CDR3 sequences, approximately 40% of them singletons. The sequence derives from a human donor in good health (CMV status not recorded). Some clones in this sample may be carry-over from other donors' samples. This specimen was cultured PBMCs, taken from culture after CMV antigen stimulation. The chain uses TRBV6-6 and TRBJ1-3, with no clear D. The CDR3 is CASSLWTVSGNTIYF. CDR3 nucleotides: TGTGCCAGCAGTTTGTGGACTGTCTCTGGAAACACCATATATTTT.